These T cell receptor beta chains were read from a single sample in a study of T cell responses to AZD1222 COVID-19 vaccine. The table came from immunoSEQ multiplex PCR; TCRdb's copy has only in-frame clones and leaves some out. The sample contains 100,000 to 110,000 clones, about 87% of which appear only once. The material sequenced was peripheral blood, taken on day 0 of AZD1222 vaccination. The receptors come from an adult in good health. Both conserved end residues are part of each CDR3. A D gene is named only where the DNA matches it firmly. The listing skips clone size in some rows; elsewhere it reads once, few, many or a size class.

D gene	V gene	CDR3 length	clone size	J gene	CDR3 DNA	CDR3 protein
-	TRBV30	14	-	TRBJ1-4	TGTGCCTGGAGTGGCCCCGTAGGCCTAGGAAAACTGTTTTTT	CAWSGPVGLGKLFF
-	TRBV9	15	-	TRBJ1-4	TGTGCCAGCAGCGTAGCGGGGGGAATGAGCGGAAAACTGTTTTTT	CASSVAGGMSGKLFF
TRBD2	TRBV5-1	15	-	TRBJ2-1	TGCGCCAGCAGCTTGGCTGCGGGAGCCTACAATGAGCAGTTCTTC	CASSLAAGAYNEQFF
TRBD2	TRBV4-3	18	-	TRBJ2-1	TGCGCCAGCAGCCTAAATCCGGGAGCGGGAGGCCCCTACAATGAGCAGTTCTTC	CASSLNPGAGGPYNEQFF
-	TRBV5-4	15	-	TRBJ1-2	TGTGCCAGCTCCCTCCAGGCAGGGACTTTGGGAGGCTACACCTTC	CASSLQAGTLGGYTF
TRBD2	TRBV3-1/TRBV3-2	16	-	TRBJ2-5	TGTGCCAGCAGTCGAGGACTAGCGGAGGGGGAAGAGACCCAGTACTTC	CASSRGLAEGEETQYF
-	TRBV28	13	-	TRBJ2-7	TGTGCCAGTTGCTGGGGCACTACCTACGAGCAGTACTTC	CASCWGTTYEQYF
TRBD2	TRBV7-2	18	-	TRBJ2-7	TGTGCCAGCAGCTTAGCGACGGGCGGGAGTGTGGACTCCTACGAGCAGTACTTC	CASSLATGGSVDSYEQYF
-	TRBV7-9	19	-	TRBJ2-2	TGTGCCAGCAGCTTAGGATCTCGGGGCAGAGGAAAAACCACCGGGGAGCTGTTTTTT	CASSLGSRGRGKTTGELFF
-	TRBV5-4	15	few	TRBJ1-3	TGTGCCAGCAGCCCAGGGAGCTTCGAAGGAAACACCATATATTTT	CASSPGSFEGNTIYF
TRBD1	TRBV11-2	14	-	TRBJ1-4	TGTGCCAGCAGCTTGGGGCAGGGGGCCGAGGAACTGTTTTTT	CASSLGQGAEELFF
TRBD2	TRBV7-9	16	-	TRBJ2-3	TGTGCCAGCAGCCCCTCGGGGGGGGAAGCAACAGATACGCAGTATTTT	CASSPSGGEATDTQYF
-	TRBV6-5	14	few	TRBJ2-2	TGTGCCAGCAGTTACGGCCTTGGGGCCGGGGAGCTGTTTTTT	CASSYGLGAGELFF
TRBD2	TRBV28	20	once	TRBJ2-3	TGTGCCAGCAGTTTAAGGGCCAGACTAGCCCGAACCCTATCCAAGGATACGCAGTATTTT	CASSLRARLARTLSKDTQYF
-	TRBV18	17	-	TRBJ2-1	TGTGCCAGCTCACTACTCCCTGCGGACCGCTCCTACAATGAGCAGTTCTTC	CASSLLPADRSYNEQFF
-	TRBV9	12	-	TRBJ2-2	TGTGCCAGCAGCGCCCCGTCCGGGGAGCTGTTTTTT	CASSAPSGELFF
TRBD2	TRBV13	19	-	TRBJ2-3	TGTGCCAGCAGCTCCCGACTAGCGGAAGTTTTCGGGAGTGCAGATACGCAGTATTTT	CASSSRLAEVFGSADTQYF
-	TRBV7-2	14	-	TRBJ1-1	TGTGCCAGCAGCTGGGGCAGGGATGTAACTGAAGCTTTCTTT	CASSWGRDVTEAFF
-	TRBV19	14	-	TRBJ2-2	TGTGCCAGTAGTATGCCCGGAGACACCGGGGAGCTGTTTTTT	CASSMPGDTGELFF
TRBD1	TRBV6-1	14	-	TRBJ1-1	TGTGCCAGCAGTGAATGGACAGGGTGGTCTACGGCTTTCTTT	CASSEWTGWSTAFF
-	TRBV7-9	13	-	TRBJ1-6	TGTGCCAGCAGCTTAGAGGGGAATTCACCCCTCCACTTT	CASSLEGNSPLHF
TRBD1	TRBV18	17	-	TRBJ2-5	TGTGCCAGCTCACCGCCGGGACAGGGGGCCCTTCGAGAGACCCAGTACTTC	CASSPPGQGALRETQYF
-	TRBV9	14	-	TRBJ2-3	TGTGCCAGCAGCGTAGCGGGGTCCACAGATACGCAGTATTTT	CASSVAGSTDTQYF
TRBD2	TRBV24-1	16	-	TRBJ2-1	TGTGCCACCAGTGATTCGACTAGCGGGAAAAGAAATGAGCAGTTCTTC	CATSDSTSGKRNEQFF
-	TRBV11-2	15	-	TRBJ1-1	TGTGCCAGCAGCCAGACTAGGATTCTAGACACTGAAGCTTTCTTT	CASSQTRILDTEAFF
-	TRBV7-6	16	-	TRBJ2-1	TGTGCCAGCAGCTTAGAGTGGCGAAGCTCCTACAATGAGCAGTTCTTC	CASSLEWRSSYNEQFF
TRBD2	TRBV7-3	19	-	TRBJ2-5	TGTGCCAGCAGCTTCACGACTAGCGGGAGTGGGACTTGCGTCGAGACCCAGTACTTC	CASSFTTSGSGTCVETQYF
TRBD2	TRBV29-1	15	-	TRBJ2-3	TGCAGCGTTTCCGTGCTAGCGGGAGGCACAGATACGCAGTATTTT	CSVSVLAGGTDTQYF
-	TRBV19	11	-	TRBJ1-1	TGTGCCAGTAGTACGATTAAAGGGGCTTTCTTT	CASSTIKGAFF
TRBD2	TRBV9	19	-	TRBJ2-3	TGTGCCAGCAGCGTCGGGACTAGCGGGAGTTTATATGGCACAGATACGCAGTATTTT	CASSVGTSGSLYGTDTQYF
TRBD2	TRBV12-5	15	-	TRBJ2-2	TGTGCTAGCCAGCCCGGGACTATTCACACCGGGGAGCTGTTTTTT	CASQPGTIHTGELFF
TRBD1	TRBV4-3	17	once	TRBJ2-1	TGCGCCAGCAGCCAAGATCGTCGGACAGGGGGTGGCAATGAGCAGTTCTTC	CASSQDRRTGGGNEQFF
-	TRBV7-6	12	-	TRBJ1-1	TGTGCCAGCAGCGGGGACGGCACTGAAGCTTTCTTT	CASSGDGTEAFF
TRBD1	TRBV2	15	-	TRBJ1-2	TGTGCCAGCAGTCCGGGACAGGGCGATCTCTATGGCTACACCTTC	CASSPGQGDLYGYTF
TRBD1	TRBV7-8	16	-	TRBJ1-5	TGTGCCAGCAGCGCCGGGACAGGGCTGGTAGGTCAGCCCCAGCATTTT	CASSAGTGLVGQPQHF
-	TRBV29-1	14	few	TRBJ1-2	TGCAGCGTTGAAGCCTTGGACAGAAGCTATGGCTACACCTTC	CSVEALDRSYGYTF
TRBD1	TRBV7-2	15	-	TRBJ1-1	TGTGCCAGCAATACGGGACAGGGCTTGAACACTGAAGCTTTCTTT	CASNTGQGLNTEAFF
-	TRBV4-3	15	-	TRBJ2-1	TGCGCCAGCAGCCCAGGGGGACTCTCCTACAATGAGCAGTTCTTC	CASSPGGLSYNEQFF
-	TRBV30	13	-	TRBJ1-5	TGTGCCTGGAGTGTAACGGGGGGAGAGCCCCAGCATTTT	CAWSVTGGEPQHF
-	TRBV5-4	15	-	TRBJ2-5	TGTGCCAGCAGCCTGGGCTCGGGGGCTGAAGAGACCCAGTACTTC	CASSLGSGAEETQYF